This T cell receptor (beta chain) was documented in a study of blood T cell repertoires in COVID-19. The CDR3 contains 15 residues. V was pared by 4 bases and J by 7 bases, with 15 bases between. The germline CDR1 and CDR2 sequences are SGHDT and YYEEEE. The table lists this clone with a count of one. The assay was immunoSEQ multiplex PCR, and TCRdb's table has in-frame clones only and misses some. This sample carries 250,000 to 300,000 clones, approximately 89% of them seen once, and the ten largest clones take 11%. The specimen was peripheral blood. The sequence derives from a young woman with COVID-19, enrolled during active disease. The chain uses TRBV5-6 and TRBJ1-6; TRBD1 is a possible D gene (5 bases). CDR3 DNA: TGTGCCAGCAGCACGCCGCGGGGCCCCAATTCACCCCTCCACTTT. It encodes CASSTPRGPNSPLHF.